This TCR beta chain was identified in a study of early T cells in non-severe SARS-CoV-2 infection. Study information: With bulk RNA from unsorted whole blood as input, sequencing yielded unpaired chains. Study observations and caveats: Clonotype matching in VDJdb favored anti-spike CD8 responses and did not capture private and CD4 specificities.

Trimming removed 5 bases at V and 0 bases at J, with 11 bases between. This CDR3 contains 16 residues. Germline V lookup: CDR1 SGHAT, CDR2 FQNNGV. Individual cDNA molecules carried attached unique molecular identifiers. Each CDR3 protein gets one entry after TCRdb re-called the 5' RACE reads with MiXCR. This table holds around 35,000 distinct CDR3 sequences, roughly 6% found once. For this clonotype: Antigen: not known.

The sequencing input was whole blood. This chain links TRBV11-2 with TRBJ2-6, with D possibly TRBD1 on 6 matching bases. The TCR sequence derives from an adult who was a healthcare worker with PCR-confirmed SARS-CoV-2 infection or an uninfected control (not recorded which). The CDR3 nucleotides read TGTGCCAGCAGCCCGAGGGGGTCCTCTGGGGCCAACGTCCTGACTTTC. Protein: CASSPRGSSGANVLTF.